The 19 T cell receptor beta chains listed next were all sequenced from one sample in a study of patients and donors after allogeneic stem cell transplantation. TCRdb fed the RT-PCR reads into MiXCR, producing one record per CDR3 protein. The table records 70,000 to 95,000 distinct CDR3 sequences, 4.5% to 5% of them present only once. Sample: blood, either unsorted or a sorted T cell fraction (not recorded which). Receptors originate from a human donor who was either an allogeneic HSCT recipient or a stem cell or donor lymphocyte infusion donor (not recorded which). It is not recorded whose cells these are; they may come from a transplant donor.

V usage is TRBV6-1 and J usage is TRBJ2-1; D perhaps matches TRBD2 (5 bases). V was cut by 7 bases and J by 0 bases, with 13 bases left in between. The CDR3 runs 15 residues. Germline V lookup: CDR1 MNHNS, CDR2 SASEGT. The CDR3 protein is CASKSQGSSYNEQFF. The CDR3 DNA is TGTGCCAGCAAGTCCCAAGGGAGCTCCTACAATGAGCAGTTCTTC.

This clonotype was seen at least ten times. V is TRBV6-1 and J is TRBJ2-5, with D possibly matching TRBD1 (6 bases). Looked up from germline, CDR1 is MNHNS and CDR2 is SASEGT. Trimming took 4 bases from V and 3 from J, leaving 15 bases between them. The CDR3 extends over 15 amino acids. The CDR3 DNA is TGTGCCAGCAGTGGGGGCGGAGCAGGGGAAGAGACCCAGTACTTC. This encodes CASSGGGAGEETQYF.

This clonotype was seen a few times. A read error may explain this, as a much larger clone is one base away. This chain connects TRBV14 to TRBJ1-2; the D gene is possibly TRBD1 (6 bases). V was clipped by 4 bases and J by 5 bases, with 20 bases between them. This CDR3 contains 16 residues. Germline loops: CDR1 SGHDN, CDR2 FVKESK. The CDR3 sequence: CASSPTWGTRGYGYTF. Here the CDR3 DNA reads TGTGCCAGCAGCCCCACGTGGGGGACCAGGGGTTATGGCTACACCTTC. The complete variable domain, with remaining parts taken from reference TRBV14 and TRBJ1-2, reads EAGVTQFPSHSVIEKGQTVTLRCDPISGHDNLYWYRRVMGKEIKFLLHFVKESKQDESGMPNNRFLAERTGGTYSTLKVQPAELEDSGVYFCASSPTWGTRGYGYTFGSGTRLTVV.

This clonotype was detected many times. J is TRBJ2-5 and V is TRBV20-1; D is uncertain. V was cut by 0 bases and J by 9 bases, with 8 bases left in between. This CDR3 spans 11 amino acids. The germline CDR1 and CDR2 sequences are DFQATT and SNEGSKA (reference sequence). Written as DNA, the CDR3 is TGCAGTGCTAGAGATATTCATGCCCAGTACTTC. Translating gives CSARDIHAQYF.

About this clonotype: A much more abundant neighbour one base away suggests this may be a read error. The gene calls are TRBV5-1 and TRBJ2-1, with 9 bases aligning to TRBD2. This CDR3 contains 15 residues. Germline V CDR1 and CDR2: SGHRS, YFSETQ. Written as DNA, the CDR3 is TGCGCCAGCAGCAATAGCGGGAGCTCCTACTATGAGCAGTTCTTC. Amino acid sequence: CASSNSGSSYYEQFF. The full variable domain, rest sourced from reference TRBV5-1 and TRBJ2-1, is KAGVTQTPRYLIKTRGQQVTLSCSPISGHRSVSWYQQTPGQGLQFLFEYFSETQRNKGNFPGRFSGRQFSNSRSEMNVSTLELGDSALYLCASSNSGSSYYEQFFGPGTRLTVL.

This clonotype was recorded many times. The chain recombines TRBV15 with TRBJ2-5; 7 bases map to TRBD2. With V trimmed by 1 base and J by 4 bases, 3 bases remained unmatched. Germline CDR1 and CDR2: LNHNV and YYDKDF (reference sequence). The CDR3 spans 14 residues. As DNA, the CDR3 is TGTGCCACCAGCAGAGTCGGGGAGGGAGAGACCCAGTACTTC. Translated, it gives CATSRVGEGETQYF.

This clonotype was recorded a few times. The chain recombines TRBV5-8 with TRBJ2-1; tentatively, D is TRBD1 (7 bases). Trimming stripped 1 base from V and 6 bases from J, with 11 bases between. Per germline, CDR1 SGHTS and CDR2 YDEGEE. The CDR3 runs to 14 residues. DNA for the CDR3: TGTGCCAGCAGCTTGTCCAGGGGGGTCAATGAGCAGTTCTTC. Protein product: CASSLSRGVNEQFF.

The rearrangement joins TRBV5-4 to TRBJ1-5; D unresolved. The CDR3 covers 13 residues. In germline, CDR1 is SGHNT, CDR2 YYREEE (reference sequence). Deletions cut 2 bases from V and 6 bases from J, with 9 bases between. CDR3 residues: CASSFEGGQPQHF. CDR3 nucleotides: TGTGCCAGCAGCTTCGAGGGCGGTCAGCCCCAGCATTTT. Based on the CDR3 plus reference TRBV5-4 and TRBJ1-5, the full variable domain is ETGVTQSPTHLIKTRGQQVTLRCSSQSGHNTVSWYQQALGQGPQFIFQYYREEENGRGNFPPRFSGLQFPNYSSELNVNALELDDSALYLCASSFEGGQPQHFGDGTRLSIL.

This clonotype has at least ten counts. V gene TRBV24-1 combines with J gene TRBJ2-1; D uncertain. This CDR3 is built from 18 residues. The ends were cut back, 3 bases at V and 0 bases at J, with 17 bases in the middle. Germline CDR1 is KGHDR and CDR2 is SFDVKD. CDR3 amino acids: CATSDPGYEKGSYNEQFF. Here the CDR3 DNA reads TGTGCCACCAGTGATCCCGGATACGAGAAGGGCTCCTACAATGAGCAGTTCTTC.

This clonotype was seen ten or more times. This chain links TRBV7-9 with TRBJ2-1; no clear D gene. The CDR3 totals 13 residues. Germline assignment: CDR1 SEHNR and CDR2 FQNEAQ (reference sequence). V lost 1 base and J lost 10, with 11 bases in between. The CDR3 nucleotides are TGTGCCAGCAGCTTAGAGGCTATTAGGGAGCAGTTCTTC. Its translation: CASSLEAIREQFF.

J is TRBJ2-1 and V is TRBV7-6; D gene uncertain. The CDR3 has 15 amino acids. Between the trimmed V and J ends, which lost 2 bases and 5 bases, there was a span of 13 bases. Germline CDR1 and CDR2: SGHVS and FNYEAQ. CDR3 in amino acids: CASSLRSFSDNEQFF. CDR3 coding DNA: TGTGCCAGCAGCTTAAGGTCCTTTAGTGACAATGAGCAGTTCTTC.

This clonotype was seen repeatedly, ten times or more. V is TRBV30 and J is TRBJ1-4; no clear D. Trimming cost V 2 bases and J 8 bases, with 9 bases left between them. The CDR3 consists of 12 residues. Germline V gene data show CDR1 as GTSNPN and CDR2 as SVGIG (reference sequence). The CDR3 coding sequence is TGTGCCTGGAGTTGGGGAGGAGAAAAACTGTTTTTT. Its protein product is CAWSWGGEKLFF.

The chain employs TRBV11-2 and TRBJ1-1; 9 bases fit TRBD1. This CDR3 is 16 amino acids long. Trimming cost V 5 bases and J 2 bases; bases outside gene matches: 9. Germline CDR1 and CDR2: SGHAT and FQNNGV. CDR3 nucleotide sequence: TGTGCCAGCAGCCCGACGGGACAGGGATATAACACTGAAGCTTTCTTT. This sequence encodes CASSPTGQGYNTEAFF.

This clonotype was counted at least ten times. This sequence joins TRBV11-2 and TRBJ2-5; perhaps D is TRBD1 or TRBD2 (5 bases each). Germline V gives CDR1 SGHAT, CDR2 FQNNGV. Between the trimmed V and J ends, which lost 6 bases and 8 bases, there was a span of 16 bases. This CDR3 is 13 amino acids long. This CDR3 reads CASSGGPKDTQYF. In nucleotides, the CDR3 is TGTGCCAGCAGTGGGGGACCCAAGGACACCCAGTACTTC.

This clonotype has a count of ten or more. The CDR3 nucleotides are TGTGCCAGCAGCTCTAACAGGGGGAAAGAGACCCAGTACTTC. Its protein product is CASSSNRGKETQYF. The chain combines TRBV7-2 with TRBJ2-5; 8 nucleotides match TRBD1. This CDR3 region has 14 residues. V lost 4 bases to trimming and J lost 3 bases; unmatched junction nucleotides: 4. CDR1 SGHTA and CDR2 FQGNSA come from the germline V gene.

This clonotype was picked up many times. This sequence joins TRBV3-1 and TRBJ2-3, with 10 positions matching TRBD2. The germline V gene has CDR1 LGHDT and CDR2 YNNKEL (reference sequence). Trimming cost V 6 bases and J 1 base; bases outside gene matches: 7. The CDR3 spans 16 residues. The CDR3 sequence: CASRPLAGVGTDTQYF. The CDR3 DNA reads as TGTGCCAGCAGGCCCCTAGCGGGAGTTGGCACAGATACGCAGTATTTT.

This clonotype has ten or more counts. The chain joins TRBV24-1 to TRBJ2-7; TRBD2 aligns across 8 bases. Germline assignment: CDR1 KGHDR and CDR2 SFDVKD. V trimming: 9 bases; J trimming: 1 base; junction bases outside the gene matches: 10. CDR3 length: 15 residues. DNA of the CDR3: TGTGCCACCTCCGAAGCGGGAGAAAGATCCTACGAGCAGTACTTC. Its translation: CATSEAGERSYEQYF.

This chain joins TRBV28 and TRBJ2-6; 10 bases fit TRBD1. The CDR3 contains 21 residues. The germline gives CDR1 MDHEN, CDR2 SYDVKM. V was clipped by 5 bases and J by 1 base; unmatched bases: 17. In DNA, the CDR3 is TGTGCCAGCAGTCGATGGGGACAGGGGTTAAAGGCAGAGTCTGGGGCCAACGTCCTGACTTTC. Its protein product is CASSRWGQGLKAESGANVLTF.

This clonotype was observed a few times. The J gene is TRBJ2-2, the V gene TRBV11-2; 8 bases are a match to TRBD1. The V segment lost 5 bases and the J segment 6 bases; nucleotides outside the gene matches: 11. Germline V gives CDR1 SGHAT, CDR2 FQNNGV. The CDR3 is made up of 16 amino acids. The CDR3 nucleotides are TGTGCCAGCAGCGCTAACAGGGGGTCTAACGCCGGGGAGCTGTTTTTT. Translating gives CASSANRGSNAGELFF.